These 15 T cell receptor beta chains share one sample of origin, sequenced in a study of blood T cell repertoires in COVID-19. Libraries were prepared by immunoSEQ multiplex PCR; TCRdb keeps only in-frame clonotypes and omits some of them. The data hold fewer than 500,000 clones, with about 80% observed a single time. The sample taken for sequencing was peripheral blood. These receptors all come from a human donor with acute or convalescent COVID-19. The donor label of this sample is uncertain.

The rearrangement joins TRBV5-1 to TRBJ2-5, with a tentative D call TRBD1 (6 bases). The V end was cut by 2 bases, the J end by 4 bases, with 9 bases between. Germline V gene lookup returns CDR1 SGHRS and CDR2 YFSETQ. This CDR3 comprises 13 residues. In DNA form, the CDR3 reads TGCGCCAGCAGCTTACGAGGGGGAGAGACCCAGTACTTC. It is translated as CASSLRGGETQYF. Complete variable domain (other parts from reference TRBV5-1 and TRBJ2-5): KAGVTQTPRYLIKTRGQQVTLSCSPISGHRSVSWYQQTPGQGLQFLFEYFSETQRNKGNFPGRFSGRQFSNSRSEMNVSTLELGDSALYLCASSLRGGETQYFGPGTRLLVL.

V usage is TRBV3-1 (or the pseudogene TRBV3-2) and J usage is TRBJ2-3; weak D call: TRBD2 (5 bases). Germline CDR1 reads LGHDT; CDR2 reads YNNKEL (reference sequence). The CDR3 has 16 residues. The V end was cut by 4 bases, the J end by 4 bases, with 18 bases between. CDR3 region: CASSPHRRVSADTQYF. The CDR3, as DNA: TGTGCCAGCAGCCCACACAGACGGGTTAGCGCAGATACGCAGTATTTT.

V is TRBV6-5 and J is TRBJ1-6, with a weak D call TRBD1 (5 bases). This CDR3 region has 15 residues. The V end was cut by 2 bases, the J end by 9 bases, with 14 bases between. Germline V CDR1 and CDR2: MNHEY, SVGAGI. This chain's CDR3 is CASSYGGGMGSPLHF. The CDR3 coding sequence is TGTGCCAGCAGTTACGGGGGAGGCATGGGTTCACCCCTCCACTTT.

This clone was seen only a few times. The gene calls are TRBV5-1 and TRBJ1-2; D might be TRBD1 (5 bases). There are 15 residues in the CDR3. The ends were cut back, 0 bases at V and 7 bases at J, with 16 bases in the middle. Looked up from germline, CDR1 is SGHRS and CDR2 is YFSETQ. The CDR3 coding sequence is TGCGCCAGCAGCTTGGAGGCAGGGAGGAGGGGTGGCTACACCTTC. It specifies CASSLEAGRRGGYTF.

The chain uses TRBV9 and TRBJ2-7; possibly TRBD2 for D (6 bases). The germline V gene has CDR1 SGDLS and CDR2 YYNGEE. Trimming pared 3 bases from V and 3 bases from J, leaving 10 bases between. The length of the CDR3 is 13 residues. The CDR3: CASSAGSGYEQYF. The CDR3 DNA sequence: TGTGCCAGCAGCGCGGGTAGCGGCTACGAGCAGTACTTC.

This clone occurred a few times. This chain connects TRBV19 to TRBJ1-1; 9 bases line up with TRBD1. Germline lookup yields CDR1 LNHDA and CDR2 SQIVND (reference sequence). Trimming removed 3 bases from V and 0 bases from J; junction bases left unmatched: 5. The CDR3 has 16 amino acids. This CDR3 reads CASSMGQGRMNTEAFF. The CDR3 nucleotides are TGTGCCAGTAGTATGGGACAGGGTCGCATGAACACTGAAGCTTTCTTT.

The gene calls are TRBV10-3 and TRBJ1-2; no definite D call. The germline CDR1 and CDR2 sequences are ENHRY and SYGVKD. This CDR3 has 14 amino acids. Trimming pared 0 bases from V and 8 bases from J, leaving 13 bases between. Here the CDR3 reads CAISESPGSGGYTF. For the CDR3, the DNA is TGTGCCATCAGTGAGTCCCCGGGATCGGGAGGCTACACCTTC.

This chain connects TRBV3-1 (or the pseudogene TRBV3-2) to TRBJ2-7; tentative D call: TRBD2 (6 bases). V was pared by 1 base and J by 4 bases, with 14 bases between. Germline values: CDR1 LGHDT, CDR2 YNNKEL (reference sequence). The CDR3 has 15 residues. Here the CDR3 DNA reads TGTGCCAGCAGCCAAGTCGGAGCGGGTCTTTACGAGCAGTACTTC. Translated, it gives CASSQVGAGLYEQYF.

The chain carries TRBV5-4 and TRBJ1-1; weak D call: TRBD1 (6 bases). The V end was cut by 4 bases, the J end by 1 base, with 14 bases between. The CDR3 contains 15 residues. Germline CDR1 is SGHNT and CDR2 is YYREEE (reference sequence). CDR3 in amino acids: CASSRTQGRNTEAFF. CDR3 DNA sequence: TGTGCCAGCAGCCGAACACAGGGCCGGAACACTGAAGCTTTCTTT.

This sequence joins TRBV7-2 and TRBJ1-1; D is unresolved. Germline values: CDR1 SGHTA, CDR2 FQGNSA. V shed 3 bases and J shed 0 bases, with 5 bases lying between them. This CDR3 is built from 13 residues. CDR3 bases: TGTGCCAGCAGCTTCCGAGTGAACACTGAAGCTTTCTTT. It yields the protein CASSFRVNTEAFF.

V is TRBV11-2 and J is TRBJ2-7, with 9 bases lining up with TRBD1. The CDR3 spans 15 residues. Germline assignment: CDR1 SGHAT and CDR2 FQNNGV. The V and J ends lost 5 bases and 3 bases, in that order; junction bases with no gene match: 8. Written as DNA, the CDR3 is TGTGCCAGCAGCACTTCGAGGGACAGGGTCTACGAGCAGTACTTC. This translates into CASSTSRDRVYEQYF.

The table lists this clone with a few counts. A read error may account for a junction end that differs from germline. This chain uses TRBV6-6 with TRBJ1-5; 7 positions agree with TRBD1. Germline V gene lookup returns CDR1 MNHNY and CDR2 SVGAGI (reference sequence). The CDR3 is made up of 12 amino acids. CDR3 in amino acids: CASSRIQGPGSF. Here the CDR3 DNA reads TGTGCCAGCAGCCGAATACAGGGGCCGGGTAGTTTT.

The CDR3: CASRPPGIETQYF. CDR3 sequence (DNA): TGTGCCAGCAGACCCCCGGGTATAGAGACCCAGTACTTC. The chain carries TRBV6-5 and TRBJ2-5; no clear D. CDR3 length: 13 residues. The germline gives CDR1 MNHEY, CDR2 SVGAGI. V lost 6 bases, J lost 4 bases, and 12 bases lay in between.

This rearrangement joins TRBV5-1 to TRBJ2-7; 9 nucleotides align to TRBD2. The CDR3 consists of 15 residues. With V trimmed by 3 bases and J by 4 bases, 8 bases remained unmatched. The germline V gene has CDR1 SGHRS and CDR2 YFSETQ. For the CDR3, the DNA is TGCGCCAGCAGCTGGGGGGGTAGCGGGAGTTACGAGCAGTACTTC. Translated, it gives CASSWGGSGSYEQYF. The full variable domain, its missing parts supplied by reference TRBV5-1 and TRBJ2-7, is KAGVTQTPRYLIKTRGQQVTLSCSPISGHRSVSWYQQTPGQGLQFLFEYFSETQRNKGNFPGRFSGRQFSNSRSEMNVSTLELGDSALYLCASSWGGSGSYEQYFGPGTRLTVT.

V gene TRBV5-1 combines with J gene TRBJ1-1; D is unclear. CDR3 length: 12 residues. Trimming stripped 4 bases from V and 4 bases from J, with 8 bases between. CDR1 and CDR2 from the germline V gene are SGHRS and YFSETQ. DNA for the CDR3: TGCGCCAGCAGCCTGGAGAGCACTGAAGCTTTCTTT. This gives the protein CASSLESTEAFF.